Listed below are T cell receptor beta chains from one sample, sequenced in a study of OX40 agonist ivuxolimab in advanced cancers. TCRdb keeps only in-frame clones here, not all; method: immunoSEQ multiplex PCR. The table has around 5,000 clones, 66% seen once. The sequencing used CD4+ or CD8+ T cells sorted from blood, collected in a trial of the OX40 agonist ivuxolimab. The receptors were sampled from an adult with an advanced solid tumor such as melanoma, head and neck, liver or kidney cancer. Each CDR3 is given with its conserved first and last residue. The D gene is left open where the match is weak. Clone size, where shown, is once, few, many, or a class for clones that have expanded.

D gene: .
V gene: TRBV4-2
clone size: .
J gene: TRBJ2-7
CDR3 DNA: TGTGCCAGCAGCCTTCCGGACTCACCCTACGAGCAGTACTTC
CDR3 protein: CASSLPDSPYEQYF

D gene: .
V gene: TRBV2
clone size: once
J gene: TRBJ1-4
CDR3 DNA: TGTGCCAGCAGCCCGTACCAGACTAATGAAAAACTGTTTTTT
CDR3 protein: CASSPYQTNEKLFF

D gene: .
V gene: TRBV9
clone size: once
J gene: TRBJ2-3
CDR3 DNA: TGTGCCAGCAGCGCAGAAACAGATACGCAGTATTTT
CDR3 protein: CASSAETDTQYF

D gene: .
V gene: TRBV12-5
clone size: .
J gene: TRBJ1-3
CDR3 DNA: TGTGCTAGTGGAGCCTCCGGACGGGCCCCTGGAAACACCATATATTTT
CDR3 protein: CASGASGRAPGNTIYF

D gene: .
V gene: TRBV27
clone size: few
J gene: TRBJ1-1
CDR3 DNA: TGTGCCAGCAGTCTCGCCCGGACAGCTGAAGCTTTCTTT
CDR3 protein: CASSLARTAEAFF

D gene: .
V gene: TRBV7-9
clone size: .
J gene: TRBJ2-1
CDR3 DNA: TGTGCCAGCAGCAGATCCACAGGGTTTGGCGAGCAGTTCTTC
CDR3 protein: CASSRSTGFGEQFF

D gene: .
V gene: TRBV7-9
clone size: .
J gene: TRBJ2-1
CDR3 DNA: TGTGCCAGCAGCTTGGGGGGACTTGGCTCCTACAATGAGCAGTTCTTC
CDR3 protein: CASSLGGLGSYNEQFF

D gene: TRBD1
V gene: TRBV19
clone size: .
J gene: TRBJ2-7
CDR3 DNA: TGTGCCAGTAGTGCTGGACAGGGGGCCGCCTACGAGCAGTACTTC
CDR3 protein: CASSAGQGAAYEQYF

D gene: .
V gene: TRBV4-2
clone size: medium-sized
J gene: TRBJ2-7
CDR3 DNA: TGTGCCAGCAGCCAAGACTCCTACGAGCAGTACTTC
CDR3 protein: CASSQDSYEQYF

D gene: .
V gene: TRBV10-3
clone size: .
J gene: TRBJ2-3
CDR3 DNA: TGTGCCATCAGTGACGGTCGGGCGCAGTATTTT
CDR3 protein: CAISDGRAQYF

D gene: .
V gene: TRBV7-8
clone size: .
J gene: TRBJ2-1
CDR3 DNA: TGTGCCAGCAGCTTTGGCAGAAGGGAGCAGTTCTTC
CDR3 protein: CASSFGRREQFF

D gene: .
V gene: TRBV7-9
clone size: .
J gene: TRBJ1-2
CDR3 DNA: TGTGCCAGCAGCTACGGGACGGACCCCTATGGCTACACCTTC
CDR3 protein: CASSYGTDPYGYTF

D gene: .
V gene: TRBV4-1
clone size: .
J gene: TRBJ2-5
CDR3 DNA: TGCGCCAGCGCTAGGGGTGAGACCCAGTACTTC
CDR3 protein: CASARGETQYF

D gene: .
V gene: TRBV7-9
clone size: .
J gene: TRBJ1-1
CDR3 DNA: TGTGCCAGCAGCCCCACGGGCCTGGGCACGGGGGACACTGAAGCTTTCTTT
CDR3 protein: CASSPTGLGTGDTEAFF